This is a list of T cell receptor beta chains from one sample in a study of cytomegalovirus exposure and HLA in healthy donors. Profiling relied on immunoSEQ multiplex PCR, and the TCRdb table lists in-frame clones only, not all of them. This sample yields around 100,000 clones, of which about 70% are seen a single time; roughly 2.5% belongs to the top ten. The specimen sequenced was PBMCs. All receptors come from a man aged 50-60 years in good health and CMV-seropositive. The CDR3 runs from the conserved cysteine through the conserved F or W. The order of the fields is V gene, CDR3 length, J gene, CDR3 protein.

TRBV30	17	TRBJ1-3	CAWSSWGGQGTGNTIYF
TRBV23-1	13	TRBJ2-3	CASRDRGTDTQYF
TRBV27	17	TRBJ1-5	CASSPTLSGGRNQPQHF
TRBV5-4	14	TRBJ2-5	CASSSGLAGGPSDF
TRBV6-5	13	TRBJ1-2	CASSPGQGGGYTF
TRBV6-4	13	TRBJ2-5	CASSVEARETQYF
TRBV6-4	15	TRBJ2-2	CASSASGWNTGELFF
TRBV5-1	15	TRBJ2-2	CASSPGLGGYGELFF
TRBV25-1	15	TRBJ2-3	CASSLGTRSTDTQYF
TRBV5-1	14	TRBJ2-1	CASSLASGTNEQFF
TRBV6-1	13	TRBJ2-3	CASSEVQGDTQYF
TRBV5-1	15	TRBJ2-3	CASSTRTGGVDTQYF
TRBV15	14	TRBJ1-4	CATSRGGEGEKLFF
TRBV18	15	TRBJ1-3	CASSLTGDSGNTIYF
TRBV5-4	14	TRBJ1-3	CASSLGQGEDTIYF
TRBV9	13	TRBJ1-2	CASSVWGNYGYTF
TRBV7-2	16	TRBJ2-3	CASSLVAGAGEDTQYF
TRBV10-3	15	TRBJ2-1	CAISESAQNYNEQFF
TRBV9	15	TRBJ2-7	CASSPLGSGSYEQYF
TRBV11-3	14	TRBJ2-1	CASSPGENYNEQFF
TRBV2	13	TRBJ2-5	CASSLEGEETQYF
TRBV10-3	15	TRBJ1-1	CAISESVGVSTEAFF
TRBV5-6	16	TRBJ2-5	CASSLGLADSQETQYF
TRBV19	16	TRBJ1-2	CASSAAAHRGRRGYTF
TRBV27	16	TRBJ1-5	CASRHLYRGVGQPQHF
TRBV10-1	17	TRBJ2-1	CASSEFPPGQLYNEQFF
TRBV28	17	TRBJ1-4	CASSSAQYRADNEKLFF
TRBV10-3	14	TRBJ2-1	CAIRRTSGDNEQFF
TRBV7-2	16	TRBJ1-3	CASSLRQIHSGNTIYF
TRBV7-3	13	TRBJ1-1	CASSLQGWTEAFF
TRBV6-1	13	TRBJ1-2	CASSEITESGYTF
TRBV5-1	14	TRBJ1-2	CASSSGTGPRGYTF
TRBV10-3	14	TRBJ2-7	CASRGGQGFYEQYF
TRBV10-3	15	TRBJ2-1	CAISSGRSIINEQFF
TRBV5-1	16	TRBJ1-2	CASSLTGSGVNYGYTF
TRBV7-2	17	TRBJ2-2	CASSPARLAGVHGELFF
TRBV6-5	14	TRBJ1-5	CASIPTSSNQPQHF
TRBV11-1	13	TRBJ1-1	CASSSDMNTEAFF
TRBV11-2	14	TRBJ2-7	CASSAGTGDYEQYF
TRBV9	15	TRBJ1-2	CASSAADRSSYGYTF
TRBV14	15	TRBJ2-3	CASSPRDYTTDTQYF
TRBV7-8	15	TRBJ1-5	CASSRTGVGNQPQHF
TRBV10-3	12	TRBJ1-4	CASGLTNEKLFF
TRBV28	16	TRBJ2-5	CASSPQGQGAEETQYF
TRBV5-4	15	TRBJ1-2	CASSLGGPSNYGYTF